The sequence of this TCR beta chain was determined in a study of cytomegalovirus exposure and HLA in healthy donors. PCR employed 60 Vbeta and 13 Jbeta primers. Per the authors' pipeline: The authors later counted 75 million to 90 million unique TCR beta chains, some 10 million of them shared. Using immunoSEQ multiplex PCR, the repertoire was profiled, and TCRdb retains in-frame clones only, with some absent. V, J and clone size were drawn from that table, and D and trimming were deduced from the DNA. The table includes 150,000 to 250,000 clones, about four fifths detected once. General study points: The HLA-A and HLA-B alleles of most subjects were reportedly predicted accurately from TCR beta sequences. A later analysis reportedly found fewer N-insertions in an Asian-associated ancestry cluster than the roughly 680-donor mean.

About this clone: Its target is unknown.

J was trimmed by 6 bases and V by 8 bases; bases with no gene match: 11. Germline V gene lookup returns CDR1 MNHNS and CDR2 SASEGT. This CDR3 spans 15 amino acids. Sequencing used PBMCs. This TCR came from a girl between 10 and 17 years old in good health and CMV-seropositive. The rearrangement joins TRBV6-1 to TRBJ1-5; 9 bases fit TRBD1. The CDR3 nucleotides are TGTGCCAGCCTGACAGGGGGACAGGGAAGTCAGCCCCAGCATTTT. Translating gives CASLTGGQGSQPQHF.